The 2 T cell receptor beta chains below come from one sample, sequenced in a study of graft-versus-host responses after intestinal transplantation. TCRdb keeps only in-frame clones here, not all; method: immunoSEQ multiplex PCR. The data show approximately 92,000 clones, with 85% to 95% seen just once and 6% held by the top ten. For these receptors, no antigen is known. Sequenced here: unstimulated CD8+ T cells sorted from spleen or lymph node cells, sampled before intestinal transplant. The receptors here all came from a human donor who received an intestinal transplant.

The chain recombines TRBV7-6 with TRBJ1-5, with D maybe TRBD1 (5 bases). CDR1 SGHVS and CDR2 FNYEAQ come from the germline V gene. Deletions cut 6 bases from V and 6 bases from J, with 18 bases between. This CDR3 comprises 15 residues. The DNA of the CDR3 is TGTGCCAGCAGTTCAGAACTAGGGGTCGGTCAGCCCCAGCATTTT. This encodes CASSSELGVGQPQHF.

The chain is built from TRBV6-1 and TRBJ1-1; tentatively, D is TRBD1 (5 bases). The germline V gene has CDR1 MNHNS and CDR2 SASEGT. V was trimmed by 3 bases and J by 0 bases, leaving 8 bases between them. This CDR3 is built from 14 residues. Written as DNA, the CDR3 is TGTGCCAGCAGTGATGGACACGTGAACACTGAAGCTTTCTTT. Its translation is CASSDGHVNTEAFF.